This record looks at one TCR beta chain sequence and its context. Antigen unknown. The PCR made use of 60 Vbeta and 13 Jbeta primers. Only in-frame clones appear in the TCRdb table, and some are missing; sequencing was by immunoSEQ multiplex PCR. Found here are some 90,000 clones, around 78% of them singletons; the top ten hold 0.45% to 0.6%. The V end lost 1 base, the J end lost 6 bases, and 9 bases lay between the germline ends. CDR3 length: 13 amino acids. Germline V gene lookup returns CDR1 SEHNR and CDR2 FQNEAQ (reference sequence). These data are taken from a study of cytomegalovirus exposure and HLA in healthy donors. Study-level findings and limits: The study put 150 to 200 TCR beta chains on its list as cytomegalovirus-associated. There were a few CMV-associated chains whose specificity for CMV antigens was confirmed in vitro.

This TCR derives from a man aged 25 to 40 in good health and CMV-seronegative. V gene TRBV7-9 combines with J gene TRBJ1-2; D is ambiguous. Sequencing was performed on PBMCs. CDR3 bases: TGTGCCAGCAGCTTAGGATCTAGCAATGGCTACACCTTC. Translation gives CASSLGSSNGYTF.